Described below is a single T cell receptor (beta chain) sequence and its context. What antigen it recognizes has not been identified. No base-level quality is on record; no much larger clone is a single base apart. This record belongs to a study of beta chain features in type 1 diabetes (dated by TCRdb to 2017 to 2018). The study in broad terms: Patients and healthy donors did not differ in mean age, gender distribution, total cell number or subset yield. A total of roughly 100 million sorted cells were examined across all samples, and the number of cells per subset was strongly correlated with RNA yield. The study compared TCRB repertoires of sorted circulating CD4+ T cell subsets between recently diagnosed type 1 diabetes patients and matched healthy donors. Regulatory and stem cell-like memory subsets were obtained from only 8 patients and about eight healthy donors, while naive and central memory subsets were obtained from all 30 or so donors.

The High Capacity cDNA Reverse Transcription Kit was used to reverse transcribe all of the isolated RNA, meaning that expressed TCRB transcripts were what got sequenced. Deep immunoSEQ sequencing was applied to naive, central memory and regulatory T cell samples, giving an average of about 3.4 million total reads per sample. Sorted cells were lysed in RLT buffer, and RNA was extracted using DNase-treated RNeasy Micro or Mini kits according to cell number. To prevent cross-contamination, every cell subset was processed on its own, while patient and healthy donor samples were processed together. The immunoSEQ multiplex PCR was used to amplify TCRB sequences from cDNA, yielding 87-bp fragments that span the CDR3 region. The amplicons were sequenced using the Illumina HiSeq platform. Per the source publication's procedure: PCR bias was corrected computationally using synthetic template baselines, and reads within Hamming distance 2 were collapsed, with unmergeable singletons discarded. Reads were aligned against IMGT so that V, D and J genes, CDR3 length and insertions or deletions at six rearrangement sites could be assigned. Within each subset, clonotype counts were normalized to sorted cell number, and only after that were true diversity and Gini coefficients computed with the tcR R package. Repertoire sharing was quantified using the overlap coefficient calculated on TCRB nucleotide sequences. As a proxy for the pre-selection repertoire, out-of-frame TCRB sequences from naive cells were analyzed. TCRdb took this table from immuneACCESS and kept in-frame rearrangements with V and J called. Such tables lack part of the clones; where checked against another copy, unresolved V genes explain under half of the gap, and the rest is unexplained. The DNA was the basis for D and trimming; V, J and clone size are from that table. The sample records a few hundred thousand clones, roughly 13% of which are singletons. About 0.016% of the sample rests with the top ten.

From each donor, a single peripheral blood sample of 95 to 150 mL on average was drawn into heparinised tubes. A BD FACSAria II and a panel including CD45RO, CCR7, CD25, CD127, CD95 and CD27 were used to sort naive, central memory, regulatory and stem cell-like memory CD4+ T cells. Purity was above 98% for every sorted population. Right away, PBMCs were isolated by Lymphoprep density gradient centrifugation and were stained directly, with no culture step. So that batch effects would be minimized, each experiment stained and sorted samples in pairs, pairing one healthy donor with one patient. What the work shows at the level of the full study, not this receptor alone: In all four CD4+ subsets, TCRB CDR3 length was moderately but significantly shorter in type 1 diabetes patients. Patients with type 1 diabetes made fewer insertions and deleted more nucleotides at VDJ recombination sites, implying thymic rearrangement abnormalities. Shorter templates might be favored by PCR, yet because patient and control samples were amplified and corrected together, any such skew would affect both groups equally. Naive, central memory and regulatory TCRB repertoires appeared to be more similar among patients than among healthy donors. Because small numbers of individuals were included in the HLA sub-analyses, any influence of HLA type on TCRB rearrangement was left unresolved. Because cDNA was sequenced instead of genomic DNA, highly expressing activated cells could be over-represented, though the groups showed no difference in activation or CD3 levels.

Compared with germline, V lacks 0 bases and J lacks 7 bases; bases without a gene match: 8. Based on the germline V gene (reference sequence), the CDR1 and CDR2 sequences are GTSNPN and SVGIG. CDR3 length: 15 amino acids, cysteine to phenylalanine. Of the read, only the CDR3 DNA is kept; its 45 bases are in frame from base 1. The sequence was collected from a woman between 18 and 29 years old with type 1 diabetes. Sequencing was done on a sample of naive CD4+ T cells from blood. The cell subset or site label on this specimen signifies: true naive CD4+ T cells. The rearranged chain carries TRBV30 and TRBJ2-2, and TRBD2 aligns with 7 junction nucleotides. This receptor carries the CDR3 CAWSVLGGSYGELFF. The nucleotide sequence is TGTGCCTGGAGTGTACTTGGCGGGAGCTACGGGGAGCTGTTTTTT.